These T cell receptor beta chains were read from a single sample in a study of human T cells and chemical hapten exposure. MiXCR was run by TCRdb on the RACE reads, yielding one entry per CDR3 protein. This sample has fewer than 70,000 distinct CDR3 sequences, with approximately 6.7% found just once. The source was whole blood, collected in connection with sensitization to the hapten diphenylcyclopropenone (DPC). The receptor set was obtained from a young woman with alopecia areata. Some clones in this sample may be carry-over from other donors' samples. CDR3s include the opening cysteine and the closing phenylalanine or tryptophan. Fields, in order: J gene, clone size, V gene, D gene, CDR3 DNA, CDR3 protein. D genes are given only for firm matches. Clone size is not always given. Where it is, it says once, few, many or a class for expanded clones.

>TRBJ2-5|many|TRBV12-3/TRBV12-4|.
TGTGCCAGCAGTTTAGCAGGGCTTGTCGTTCAAGAGACCCAGTACTTC
CASSLAGLVVQETQYF
>TRBJ1-5|.|TRBV6-2/TRBV6-3|.
TGTGCCAGCAGTTACTCCAAATCCCAGGGTCTAACGGGGCAGCCCCAGCATTTT
CASSYSKSQGLTGQPQHF
>TRBJ2-2|many|TRBV11-1|TRBD2
TGTGCCAGCAGCTTTAGGTCGGGGGGGCCAAACACCGGGGAGCTGTTTTTT
CASSFRSGGPNTGELFF
>TRBJ1-1|many|TRBV12-3/TRBV12-4|.
TGTGCCAGCAGGGCCGGGAGGGAGAACACTGAAGCTTTCTTT
CASRAGRENTEAFF
>TRBJ2-3|many|TRBV20-1|.
TGCAGTGCTAGAGTTCTTCAAACAAGCACAGATACGCAGTATTTT
CSARVLQTSTDTQYF
>TRBJ1-3|many|TRBV2|.
TGTGCCAGCAGTTACCGGGACACAGTTATCTCTGGAAACACCATATATTTT
CASSYRDTVISGNTIYF
>TRBJ1-1|many|TRBV27|.
TGTGCCAGCAGTTTAAAGGCGAACACTGAAGCTTTCTTT
CASSLKANTEAFF
>TRBJ1-5|many|TRBV12-3/TRBV12-4|TRBD1
TGTGCCAGCAGTTCCAAGCGACAGGGGCTTCAGCCCCAGCATTTT
CASSSKRQGLQPQHF
>TRBJ2-5|many|TRBV4-2|.
TGTGCCAGCAGCCAAGATGAGGCCGCGGAGACCCAGTACTTC
CASSQDEAAETQYF
>TRBJ1-2|many|TRBV18|.
TGTGCCAGCTCACCACCGGGGGCGGACTATGGCTACACCTTC
CASSPPGADYGYTF
>TRBJ2-3|.|TRBV7-9|.
TGTGCCAGCAGCCCCCGGACAGTCTCCACAGATACGCAGTATTTT
CASSPRTVSTDTQYF
>TRBJ2-7|many|TRBV7-3|TRBD1
TGTGCCAGCAGCGTCGACAGGGGGAACGAGCAGTACTTC
CASSVDRGNEQYF
>TRBJ2-2|many|TRBV3-1|.
TGCGCCAGCAGGGGGGTCAACACCGGGGAGCTGTTTTTT
CASRGVNTGELFF
>TRBJ1-5|many|TRBV2|.
TGTGCCAGCAGTGAAGAGGGGCCCGGCAATCAGCCCCAGCATTTT
CASSEEGPGNQPQHF
>TRBJ2-1|many|TRBV28|TRBD2
TGTGCCAGCAGTTTTATCAGCGGGGGGGCATGGAATGAGCAGTTCTTC
CASSFISGGAWNEQFF
>TRBJ2-3|few|TRBV4-2|.
TGTGCCAGCAGCCAAGATCTATACGGGGGCCCTAGCACAGATACGCAGTATTTT
CASSQDLYGGPSTDTQYF
>TRBJ2-7|few|TRBV12-3/TRBV12-4|.
TGTGCCAGCAGTCGCCCATCTACTTTTCCATACGAGCAGTACTTC
CASSRPSTFPYEQYF
>TRBJ2-2|many|TRBV10-1|.
TGCGCCAGCAGTGAAGATTACCTATCGGGCACCGGGGAGCTGTTTTTT
CASSEDYLSGTGELFF
>TRBJ1-6|many|TRBV5-6|TRBD1
TGTGCCAGCAGCTTGGTTACAGGGGGCGACTATAATTCACCCCTCCACTTT
CASSLVTGGDYNSPLHF
>TRBJ2-2|many|TRBV19|TRBD2
TGTGCCAGTAGATCCCCGGGACTAGCTCGATCCGGGGAGCTGTTTTTT
CASRSPGLARSGELFF
>TRBJ2-3|many|TRBV7-9|TRBD2
TGTGCCAGCAGCTCCAGAAGCCTAGCGGCCACAGATACGCAGTATTTT
CASSSRSLAATDTQYF
>TRBJ2-3|many|TRBV5-1|.
TGCGCCAGCAGGGGCACTAGCACAGATACGCAGTATTTT
CASRGTSTDTQYF
>TRBJ1-3|many|TRBV27|.
TGTGCCAGCAAGGGGGACGGAAACACCATATATTTT
CASKGDGNTIYF
>TRBJ2-7|many|TRBV12-3/TRBV12-4|TRBD1
TGTGCCAGCAGGCCCGGGACAGGGACCTACGAGCAGTACTTC
CASRPGTGTYEQYF
>TRBJ2-5|many|TRBV18|.
TGTGCCAGCTCACCACTTGCTTTCGAGACCCAGTACTTC
CASSPLAFETQYF
>TRBJ1-5|many|TRBV12-3/TRBV12-4|.
TGTGCCAGCAGCCCCCAGGGTAGCAATCAGCCCCAGCATTTT
CASSPQGSNQPQHF
>TRBJ1-2|few|TRBV2|TRBD1
TGTGCCAGCAGAACGGGACAGCGACCCTCATCCTATGGCTACACCTTC
CASRTGQRPSSYGYTF
>TRBJ1-1|many|TRBV7-9|.
TGTGCCAGCAGCTTAGACATGGGGAACACTGAAGCTTTCTTT
CASSLDMGNTEAFF
>TRBJ2-1|many|TRBV29-1|TRBD1
TGCAGCGCCCGGGACAGAAACAATGAGCAGTTCTTC
CSARDRNNEQFF
>TRBJ1-1|many|TRBV6-5|.
TGTGCCAGCAGCCCCAACGAGGGGGTCAGGGGTTTTCGAACTGAAGCTTTCTTT
CASSPNEGVRGFRTEAFF
>TRBJ2-1|.|TRBV5-5|TRBD2
TGTGCCAGCAGCACCACTAGCGGGGGGGCCGATGAGCAGTTCTTC
CASSTTSGGADEQFF
>TRBJ2-2|few|TRBV11-2|.
TGTGCCAGCAGCTTGGAGGGGAACACCGGGGAGCTGTTTTTT
CASSLEGNTGELFF
>TRBJ1-1|many|TRBV2|TRBD1
TGTGCCAGCATCTCAGGGGGAAACACTGAAGCTTTCTTT
CASISGGNTEAFF
>TRBJ1-2|few|TRBV3-1|.
TGTGCCAGCAGCCAAGAGGGCGGCTACACCTTC
CASSQEGGYTF
>TRBJ1-4|many|TRBV9|.
TGTGCCAGCAGCGGGAGAAAGACTGAAAAACTGTTTTTT
CASSGRKTEKLFF
>TRBJ1-2|.|TRBV9|.
TGTGCCAGCAGCGTAGGGGACACTAACTATGGCGACACCTTC
CASSVGDTNYGDTF
>TRBJ2-1|many|TRBV27|TRBD2
TGTGCCAGCAGTTTAGGACTAGCGGGGGGGAGTAATGAGCAGTTCTTC
CASSLGLAGGSNEQFF
>TRBJ1-1|many|TRBV18|TRBD1
TGTGCCAGCTCACCTCTACAGGGGGCGGACACTGAAGCTTTCTTT
CASSPLQGADTEAFF
>TRBJ2-7|few|TRBV5-4|.
TGTGCCAGCAGCTCGACCGACTCGAACTACGAGCAGTACTTC
CASSSTDSNYEQYF
>TRBJ1-1|many|TRBV11-2|TRBD1
TGTGCCAGCAGCTTAGCCGGGACAGGGAATCAAGCTTTCTTT
CASSLAGTGNQAFF
>TRBJ2-2|many|TRBV27|.
TGTGCCAGCAGTTTTGCCGGGGAGCTGTTTTTT
CASSFAGELFF
>TRBJ1-2|.|TRBV7-2|.
TGTGCCAGCAGCTTATTCTTCCGCGCGGCAGATAACTATGGCGACACCTTC
CASSLFFRAADNYGDTF
>TRBJ1-1|few|TRBV12-3/TRBV12-4|TRBD1
TGTGCCAGCAGTGGGGACAGGGGGAGAAACACTGAAGCTTTCTTT
CASSGDRGRNTEAFF
>TRBJ2-1|few|TRBV13|TRBD1
TGTGCCAGCAGCCCTAGGATAGTAGCGAGACAGGGTATTGGCTACAATGAGCAGTTCTTC
CASSPRIVARQGIGYNEQFF
>TRBJ1-1|.|TRBV28|.
TGTGCCAGCAGTTTCTACACTGAAGCTTTCTTT
CASSFYTEAFF
>TRBJ2-5|many|TRBV29-1|TRBD2
TGCAGCGTTGAAGACCTACTAGCGGGGGGAGAGACCCAGTACTTC
CSVEDLLAGGETQYF
>TRBJ1-5|many|TRBV3-1|.
TGTGCCAGCAGCCAAGCGTTGGGTCAGCCCCAGCATTTT
CASSQALGQPQHF
>TRBJ1-3|many|TRBV3-1|.
TGTGCCAGCAGCCAGGATCCGGGACGGATCTCTGGAAACACCATATATTTT
CASSQDPGRISGNTIYF
>TRBJ2-3|many|TRBV7-2|TRBD2
TGTGCCAGCAGCTGGTCTAGCGGGGGCTGGGATACGCAGTATTTT
CASSWSSGGWDTQYF
>TRBJ2-3|.|TRBV4-1|.
TGCGCCAGCAGCCATGCCGGGGGCGGAAGCACAGATACGCAGTATTTT
CASSHAGGGSTDTQYF
>TRBJ2-1|many|TRBV11-2|.
TGTGCCAGCAGCTTATCTAGGGACTACAATGAGCAGTTCTTC
CASSLSRDYNEQFF
>TRBJ1-4|.|TRBV5-1|TRBD1
TGCGCCAGCAGGGGACAGCCAACTAATGAAAAACTGTTTTTT
CASRGQPTNEKLFF
>TRBJ2-1|few|TRBV7-3|TRBD1
TGTGCCAGCAGCTTACGGCGACAGGGGGTTGGGCATGAGCAGTTCTTC
CASSLRRQGVGHEQFF
>TRBJ2-7|many|TRBV20-1|.
TGCAGTGCTAGAGGGGGAGACTTTCTCTCCTACGAGCAGTACTTC
CSARGGDFLSYEQYF
>TRBJ1-5|few|TRBV4-2|.
TGTGCCAGCAGCCAAAGGACGGTTGATAGCAATCAGCCCCAGCATTTT
CASSQRTVDSNQPQHF
>TRBJ1-5|many|TRBV29-1|.
TGCAGCGCTCGGGACAGCAATCAGCCCCAGCATTTT
CSARDSNQPQHF
>TRBJ1-3|many|TRBV7-9|.
TGTGCCAGCAGCCGACTAGATAACTCTGGAAACACCATATATTTT
CASSRLDNSGNTIYF
>TRBJ2-1|few|TRBV20-1|TRBD2
TGCAGTGCTACCTCGACTAGCCTTGAGCAGTTCTTC
CSATSTSLEQFF
>TRBJ2-2|many|TRBV29-1|TRBD1
TGCAGCGTCCTTGGGACAGGGACTGTCACCGGGGAGCTGTTTTTT
CSVLGTGTVTGELFF
>TRBJ2-5|few|TRBV7-3|TRBD1
TGTGCCAGCAGCCCGGCGACAGGGTCGGCGACCCAGTACTTC
CASSPATGSATQYF